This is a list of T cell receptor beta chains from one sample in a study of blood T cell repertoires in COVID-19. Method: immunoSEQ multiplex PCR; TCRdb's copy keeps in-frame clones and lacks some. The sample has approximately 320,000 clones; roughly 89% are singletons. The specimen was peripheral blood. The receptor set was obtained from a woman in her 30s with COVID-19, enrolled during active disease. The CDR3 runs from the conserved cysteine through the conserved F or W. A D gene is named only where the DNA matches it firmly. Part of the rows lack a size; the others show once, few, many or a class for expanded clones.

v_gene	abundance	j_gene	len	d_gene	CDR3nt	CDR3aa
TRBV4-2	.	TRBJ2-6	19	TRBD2	TGTGCCAGCAGCCGGGAAACCGTAATGGGAGGGCCTGGGGCCAACGTCCTGACTTTC	CASSRETVMGGPGANVLTF
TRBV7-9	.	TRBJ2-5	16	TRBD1	TGTGCCAGCAGCCAATCCGGGACAGGGTTGGGGGAGACCCAGTACTTC	CASSQSGTGLGETQYF
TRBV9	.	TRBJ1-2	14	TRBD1	TGTGCCAGCAGCCCGACAGGGACCCCGGGTGGCTACACCTTC	CASSPTGTPGGYTF
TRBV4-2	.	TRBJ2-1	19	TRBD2	TGTGCCAGCAGCCAAGTGTCTAGCGGGGGGGCGAGCTCCTACAATGAGCAGTTCTTC	CASSQVSSGGASSYNEQFF
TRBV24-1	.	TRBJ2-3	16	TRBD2	TGTGCCACCAGTGACGGGAGCGGGGGTAACACAGATACGCAGTATTTT	CATSDGSGGNTDTQYF
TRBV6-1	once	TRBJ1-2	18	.	TGTGCCAGCAGTGAAGTTTTTCTGGCTCCCGAGGCATATGGTGGCTACACCTTC	CASSEVFLAPEAYGGYTF
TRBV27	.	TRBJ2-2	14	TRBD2	TGTGCCAGCAGTTTGGGACTATGGACCGGGGAGCTGTTTTTT	CASSLGLWTGELFF
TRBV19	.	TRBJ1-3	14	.	TGTGCCAGCGGACGGACAAGCTCTGGAAACACCATATATTTT	CASGRTSSGNTIYF
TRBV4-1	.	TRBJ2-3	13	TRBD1	TGCGCCAGCAGACAGGGGGCTGGAGATACGCAGTATTTT	CASRQGAGDTQYF
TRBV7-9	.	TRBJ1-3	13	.	TGTGCCAGCAGCTCCGGGACTGGAAACACCATATATTTT	CASSSGTGNTIYF